This T cell receptor beta chain appears in the sequencing data of a study of T cell responses to AZD1222 COVID-19 vaccine. Overall study findings and caveats: There were mostly white British donors and more females than males, and clonal diversity was possibly underestimated. Reports say nearly half of spike-specific TCRs go after unmutated variant regions.

The table came from immunoSEQ multiplex PCR; TCRdb's copy has only in-frame clones and leaves some out. The profile covers approximately 80,000 clones, with 80% to 90% appearing a single time and about 3.5% taken by the ten largest. Turning to this clone: Antigen: not known.

The CDR3 runs to 16 residues. CDR1 is LNHNV and CDR2 is YYDKDF in the germline V gene (reference sequence). V was clipped by 0 bases and J by 4 bases; unmatched bases: 3. The sample here was peripheral blood, taken 28 days after the second AZD1222 dose. The chain employs TRBV15 and TRBJ2-5; the match to TRBD1 covers 12 bases. This TCR was recovered from an adult who received the AZD1222 COVID-19 vaccine. The CDR3 DNA is TGTGCCACCAGCAGAGATAGGGGACAGGGGGCAGAGACCCAGTACTTC. Its translation is CATSRDRGQGAETQYF.